This TCR beta chain was sequenced during a study of blood T cell repertoires in COVID-19. Study-level information: Researchers got acute and convalescent COVID-19 samples from the United States, Italy and Spain.

The CDR3 sequence is 14 residues long. J was trimmed by 5 bases and V by 4 bases; bases with no gene match: 5. Germline V CDR1 and CDR2: LNHDA, SQIVND (reference sequence). Profiling relied on immunoSEQ multiplex PCR, and the TCRdb table lists in-frame clones only, not all of them. The sample has roughly 260,000 clones, about 91% seen once. Sequenced input: PBMCs or T cells enriched from blood (not recorded which). This receptor was identified in a woman in her twenties or thirties with acute COVID-19. The chain joins TRBV19 to TRBJ1-1; 9 nucleotides agree with TRBD1. The CDR3 DNA is TGTGCCAGTAGTACAGGGACAGGGTTTACTGAAGCTTTCTTT. Translated: CASSTGTGFTEAFF.